The next 31 T cell receptor beta chains were all read from a single sample in a study of post-analysis software for immune sequencing data. Study-wide findings and caveats: Roughly five TRBV segments were more frequent in patients than controls; TRBV5-6, TRBV5-1 and TRBV20-1 belonged to this group.

Unique molecular identifiers were built into the TCR beta cDNA libraries. TCRdb used MiXCR to reprocess the PCR reads, holding one entry per CDR3 protein. The sample includes 450,000 to 650,000 distinct CDR3 sequences, 40% to 50% of them seen just once. The antigens these receptors bind are not known. Source material: blood. These receptors all come from a girl aged 10-17 years with multiple sclerosis.

V and J are TRBV7-3 and TRBJ2-6, with TRBD1 matching over 7 bases. Trimming at V came to 2 bases and at J to 0 bases, leaving 7 bases not matched to a gene. Germline CDR1 is SGHTA and CDR2 is FQGTGA. This CDR3 spans 18 amino acids. CDR3 residues: CASSLGVGGSSGANVLTF. The DNA for the CDR3 is TGTGCCAGCAGCTTAGGTGTAGGGGGCAGCTCTGGGGCCAACGTCCTGACTTTC.

This clonotype showed up just a few times. This chain connects TRBV15 to TRBJ2-7; the D gene is possibly TRBD2 (6 bases). In germline, CDR1 is LNHNV, CDR2 YYDKDF (reference sequence). This CDR3 has 15 residues. Trimming removed 3 bases from V and 0 bases from J, with 12 bases in between. The CDR3 sequence: CATSSASVASYEQYF. CDR3 in DNA: TGTGCCACCAGCAGCGCTAGCGTTGCCTCCTACGAGCAGTACTTC.

This clonotype was detected only a few times. The chain employs TRBV12-3 or TRBV12-4 and TRBJ2-1, with TRBD2 matching 8 bases. Trimming removed 5 bases from V and 8 bases from J; junction bases left unmatched: 8. The CDR3 length is 14 residues. In nucleotides, the CDR3 is TGTGCCAGCAGTACGGGGGGGGCCTTAGATGAGCAGTTCTTC. As protein: CASSTGGALDEQFF.

V is TRBV20-1 and J is TRBJ1-1, with D perhaps TRBD1 (5 bases). The CDR3 is 14 residues long. The V end was cut by 5 bases, the J end by 1 base, with 14 bases between. Germline V gene data show CDR1 as DFQATT and CDR2 as SNEGSKA (reference sequence). CDR3 nucleotide sequence: TGCAGTGCTGTCCCGGGGCCCGGGAACACTGAAGCTTTCTTT. Translation: CSAVPGPGNTEAFF.

The chain couples TRBV5-5 to TRBJ1-5; D uncertain. V was shortened by 1 base and J by 0 bases, with 11 bases between the two germline ends. This CDR3 spans 16 amino acids. Germline V gene sequence: CDR1 SGHKS, CDR2 YYEKEE (reference sequence). The chain's CDR3 is CASSLFSRHSNQPQHF. DNA of the CDR3: TGTGCCAGCAGCTTGTTCTCCAGGCATAGCAATCAGCCCCAGCATTTT.

This clonotype was counted between two and nine times. J is TRBJ2-1 and V is TRBV3-1; D is perhaps TRBD1 or TRBD2 (5 bases each). Trimming stripped 3 bases from V and 9 bases from J, with 15 bases between. Germline assignment: CDR1 LGHDT and CDR2 YNNKEL (reference sequence). The CDR3 loop spans 14 amino acids. CDR3 bases: TGTGCCAGCAGCCATCCGGGGCCCTTCGGTGAGCAGTTCTTC. It yields the protein CASSHPGPFGEQFF.

This chain links TRBV20-1 with TRBJ2-5; 7 bases fit TRBD1. Germline assignment: CDR1 DFQATT and CDR2 SNEGSKA (reference sequence). The CDR3 has 13 amino acids. After removal of 4 bases from V and 4 bases from J, the junction contained 6 bases not matched to a gene. CDR3 coding DNA: TGCAGTGCTACCCGGGACAGTGCAGAGACCCAGTACTTC. It is translated as CSATRDSAETQYF.

In this sample, this clonotype turned up a few times. V is TRBV4-1 and J is TRBJ2-1, with no clear D. Germline V gene sequence: CDR1 MGHRA, CDR2 YSYEKL. V was clipped by 0 bases and J by 8 bases, with 20 bases between them. This CDR3 spans 17 amino acids. In DNA, the CDR3 is TGCGCCAGCAGCCAAGAGTCCCTCCAGGTAGCTGGGTATGAGCAGTTCTTC. It specifies CASSQESLQVAGYEQFF.

The chain couples TRBV12-3 or TRBV12-4 to TRBJ1-1, with 7 bases identical to TRBD1. J was trimmed by 3 bases and V by 6 bases; bases with no gene match: 4. The length of the CDR3 is 13 residues. The CDR3 bases are TGTGCCAGCAGGGGGGGACAGTACACTGAAGCTTTCTTT. Its translation: CASRGGQYTEAFF.

This clonotype showed up just once. This rearrangement joins TRBV3-1 to TRBJ2-3; perhaps TRBD2 as D (6 bases). The CDR3 is 16 residues long. Germline V gives CDR1 LGHDT, CDR2 YNNKEL (reference sequence). With 0 bases removed from V and 2 bases from J, the gap between germline ends came to 12 bases. In nucleotides, the CDR3 is TGTGCCAGCAGCCAAGACTTTTCTAGCGCCACAGATACGCAGTATTTT. As protein: CASSQDFSSATDTQYF.

This rearrangement joins TRBV20-1 to TRBJ1-2, with D perhaps matching TRBD1 (6 bases). This CDR3 has 12 amino acids. The germline V and J ends were trimmed by 3 bases and 4 bases, with 9 bases remaining between them. Per the germline V gene, CDR1 is DFQATT and CDR2 is SNEGSKA (reference sequence). The CDR3 here is CSASKGGYGYTF. DNA of the CDR3: TGCAGTGCTAGTAAGGGGGGCTATGGCTACACCTTC.

The chain is built from TRBV7-6 and TRBJ2-3; 9 nucleotides align to TRBD1. The length of the CDR3 is 15 residues. Germline lookup yields CDR1 SGHVS and CDR2 FNYEAQ. V shed 5 bases and J 2 bases; nucleotides not matched to a gene: 5. The CDR3, as DNA: TGTGCCAGCAGCCCGGGACAGGGAGTCACAGATACGCAGTATTTT. It codes for CASSPGQGVTDTQYF.

The chain couples TRBV6-5 to TRBJ1-2; TRBD1 might be the D (5 bases). There are 12 residues in the CDR3. The V gene lost 7 bases and the J gene lost 4 bases, with 10 bases spanning the gap. Looked up from germline, CDR1 is MNHEY and CDR2 is SVGAGI. The CDR3 protein is CASIDSTYGYTF. The CDR3 nucleotides read TGTGCCAGCATAGACAGTACCTATGGCTACACCTTC.

This rearrangement joins TRBV5-1 to TRBJ2-1; 12 bases map to TRBD2. The CDR3 covers 15 residues. The V segment lost 1 base and the J segment 8 bases; nucleotides outside the gene matches: 4. CDR1 and CDR2 from the germline V gene are SGHRS and YFSETQ. The CDR3 DNA is TGCGCCAGCAGCTTGACTAGCGGGGGGCCCTATGAGCAGTTCTTC. Protein: CASSLTSGGPYEQFF.

The V gene is TRBV6-1, the J gene TRBJ2-6; TRBD1 agrees at 7 bases. Germline lookup yields CDR1 MNHNS and CDR2 SASEGT. There are 18 residues in the CDR3. V lost 5 bases and J lost 4; bases outside the gene matches: 14. CDR3 amino acids: CASSLTMTTGPGANVLTF. The CDR3 DNA reads TGTGCCAGCAGTCTCACGATGACGACAGGGCCCGGGGCCAACGTCCTGACTTTC.

This chain connects TRBV5-1 to TRBJ2-1; 13 bases fit TRBD2. CDR1 and CDR2 from the germline V gene are SGHRS and YFSETQ. Trimming took 3 bases from V and 0 from J; bases not matched to a gene: 9. This CDR3 contains 19 residues. The CDR3 is CASSSPGLAGSSSYNEQFF. As DNA, the CDR3 is TGCGCCAGCAGCTCTCCGGGACTAGCGGGGTCGAGCTCCTACAATGAGCAGTTCTTC.

This clonotype was observed many times. The rearrangement joins TRBV7-9 to TRBJ2-7; no definite D call. Germline assignment: CDR1 SEHNR and CDR2 FQNEAQ (reference sequence). V lost 4 bases and J lost 3, with 4 bases in between. This CDR3 is built from 11 residues. The DNA for the CDR3 is TGTGCCAGCAGCTCATACTACGAGCAGTACTTC. It yields the protein CASSSYYEQYF.

This clonotype occurred a few times. V gene TRBV5-1 combines with J gene TRBJ1-2, with 7 bases that match TRBD1. The junction had 6 bases not matched to a gene; V was cut back by 5 bases and J by 2 bases. The germline gives CDR1 SGHRS, CDR2 YFSETQ. The CDR3 sequence is 14 residues long. The CDR3 reads CASRTGTDNYGYTF. In DNA, the CDR3 is TGCGCCAGCAGGACCGGGACAGACAACTATGGCTACACCTTC.

The V call is TRBV12-3 or TRBV12-4, the J call TRBJ2-7; perhaps TRBD2 as D (6 bases). The CDR3 has 15 residues. Trimming stripped 2 bases from V and 1 base from J, with 12 bases between. The CDR3 bases are TGTGCCAGCAGTTTAAGCGGGCTTTTATCCTACGAGCAGTACTTC. As protein: CASSLSGLLSYEQYF.

A few counts support this clonotype. V is TRBV29-1 and J is TRBJ1-1; D gene uncertain. The CDR3 is made up of 14 amino acids. V lost 6 bases and J lost 0, with 14 bases in between. Germline lookup yields CDR1 SQVTM and CDR2 ANQGSEA. CDR3 residues: CSVASTLMNTEAFF. The DNA of the CDR3 is TGCAGCGTAGCTTCGACACTTATGAACACTGAAGCTTTCTTT.

This clonotype was detected only a few times. This chain connects TRBV7-9 to TRBJ1-2; a possible D gene is TRBD1 (5 bases). The CDR3 extends over 13 amino acids. From germline, CDR1 is SEHNR and CDR2 FQNEAQ (reference sequence). V lost 5 bases and J lost 1, with 8 bases in between. CDR3 in amino acids: CASSRGVNYGYTF. As DNA, the CDR3 is TGTGCCAGCAGCCGGGGGGTTAACTATGGCTACACCTTC.

J is TRBJ1-2 and V is TRBV28, with D hard to call. The CDR3 loop spans 13 amino acids. Trimming took off 5 bases at V and 8 bases at J, with 15 bases between the two ends. CDR1 is MDHEN and CDR2 is SYDVKM in the germline V gene. CDR3 amino acids: CASSVGYLSGYTF. The CDR3, as DNA: TGTGCCAGCAGTGTGGGGTATTTAAGCGGCTACACCTTC.

The chain recombines TRBV5-1 with TRBJ2-7, with a weak D call TRBD2 (5 bases). CDR1 is SGHRS, CDR2 YFSETQ, per germline. The V and J ends lost 5 bases and 6 bases respectively, with 15 bases between them. This CDR3 is built from 13 residues. DNA of the CDR3: TGCGCCAGCAGTTTGCGGTCCCGGGGCGAGCAGTACTTC. Its protein is CASSLRSRGEQYF.

The V gene is TRBV12-3 or TRBV12-4, the J gene TRBJ2-1; 11 nucleotides line up with TRBD1. The V and J ends lost 5 bases and 8 bases, in that order; junction bases with no gene match: 8. The CDR3 runs 15 residues. This CDR3 reads CASSPWTGGFYEQFF. The CDR3 DNA sequence: TGTGCCAGCAGTCCCTGGACAGGGGGCTTTTATGAGCAGTTCTTC.

This clonotype was detected a few times. The rearrangement uses TRBV12-3 or TRBV12-4 and TRBJ2-1; maybe TRBD2 (6 bases). Trimming cost V 4 bases and J 13 bases, with 17 bases left between them. The CDR3 contains 13 residues. The CDR3 DNA reads TGTGCCAGCAGTTCTTGGTCGGGGGTTTTACAGTTCTTC. Amino acids: CASSSWSGVLQFF.

The CDR3 DNA sequence: TGCAGCGTTGATCGGCAGGGGACTTTGGATACGCAGTATTTT. Its translation: CSVDRQGTLDTQYF. The rearrangement joins TRBV29-1 to TRBJ2-3; D may be TRBD1 or TRBD2 (6 bases each). The CDR3 sequence is 14 residues long. V lost 3 bases, J lost 6 bases, and 16 bases lay in between. Germline V gene data show CDR1 as SQVTM and CDR2 as ANQGSEA.

The count of this clonotype is one. V and J are TRBV12-3 or TRBV12-4 and TRBJ1-1; D remains unclear. The V and J ends lost 5 bases and 10 bases respectively, with 14 bases between them. This CDR3 comprises 12 residues. The CDR3 coding sequence is TGTGCCAGCAGTCCCTCAAGGTGGGGAGCTTTCTTT. It encodes CASSPSRWGAFF.

This clonotype was counted between two and nine times. This sequence joins TRBV29-1 and TRBJ1-2; possibly TRBD1 for D (6 bases). V lost 0 bases, J lost 4 bases, and 21 bases lay in between. The V gene's germline CDR1 is SQVTM and CDR2 ANQGSEA. The CDR3 contains 17 residues. CDR3 in DNA: TGCAGCGTTGAAGAAGGCCCATCGGGGGCGCGAATCTATGGCTACACCTTC. Amino acid sequence: CSVEEGPSGARIYGYTF.

Details on this clonotype: A read error may account for a junction end that differs from germline. The V gene is TRBV12-3 or TRBV12-4, the J gene TRBJ2-3, with 8 nucleotides matching TRBD2. The CDR3 covers 16 residues. The CDR3, as DNA: TGTGCCAGCAGTCCACAGGGAATAGCGGGAACAGATGCGCAGTATTTT. Translating gives CASSPQGIAGTDAQYF.

This clonotype has only a few counts. J is TRBJ2-7 and V is TRBV29-1, with D tentatively TRBD2 (6 bases). V shed 6 bases and J shed 2 bases, with 20 bases lying between them. The CDR3 totals 15 residues. In germline, CDR1 is SQVTM, CDR2 ANQGSEA. The CDR3 DNA reads as TGCAGCGTCCTCCGGGGAGGCCGAGGACCCTACGAGCAGTACTTC. Its protein is CSVLRGGRGPYEQYF.

The chain carries TRBV2 and TRBJ2-5, with 8 bases identical to TRBD1. Germline CDR1 and CDR2: SNHLY and FYNNEI. V gave up 8 bases and J gave up 1 base; unmatched junction bases: 6. The CDR3 totals 14 residues. The CDR3 nucleotides are TGTGCCAGCGAAGACAGGGGTTTCCAAGAGACCCAGTACTTC. This gives the protein CASEDRGFQETQYF.